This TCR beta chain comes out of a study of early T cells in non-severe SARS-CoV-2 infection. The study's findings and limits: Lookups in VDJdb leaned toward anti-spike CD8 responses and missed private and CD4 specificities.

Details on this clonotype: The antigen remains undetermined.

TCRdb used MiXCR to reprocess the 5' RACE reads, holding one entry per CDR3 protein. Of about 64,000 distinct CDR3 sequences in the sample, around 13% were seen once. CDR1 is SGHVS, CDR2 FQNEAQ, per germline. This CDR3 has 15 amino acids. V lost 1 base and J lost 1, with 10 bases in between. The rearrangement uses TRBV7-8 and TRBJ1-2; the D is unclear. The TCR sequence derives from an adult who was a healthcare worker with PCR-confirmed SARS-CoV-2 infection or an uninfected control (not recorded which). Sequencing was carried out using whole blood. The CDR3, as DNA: TGTGCCAGCAGCTTAGGGGAAGGTTATAACTATGGCTACACCTTC. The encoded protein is CASSLGEGYNYGYTF.